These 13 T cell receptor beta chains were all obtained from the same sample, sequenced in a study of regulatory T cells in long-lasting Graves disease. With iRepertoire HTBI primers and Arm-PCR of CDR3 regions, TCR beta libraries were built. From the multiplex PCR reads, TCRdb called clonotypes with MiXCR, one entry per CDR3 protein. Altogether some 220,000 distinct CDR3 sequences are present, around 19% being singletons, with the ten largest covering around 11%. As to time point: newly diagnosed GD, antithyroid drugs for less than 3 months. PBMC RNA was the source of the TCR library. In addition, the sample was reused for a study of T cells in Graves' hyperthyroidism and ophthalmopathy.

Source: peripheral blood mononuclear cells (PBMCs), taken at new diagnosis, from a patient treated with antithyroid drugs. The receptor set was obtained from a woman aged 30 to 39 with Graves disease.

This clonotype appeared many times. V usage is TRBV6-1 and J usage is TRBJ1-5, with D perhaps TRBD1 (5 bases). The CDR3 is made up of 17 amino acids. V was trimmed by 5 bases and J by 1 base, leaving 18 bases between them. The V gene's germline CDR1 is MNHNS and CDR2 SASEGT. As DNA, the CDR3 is TGTGCCAGCAGTCGAAGGGGAGTAGGGGAAAGCAATCAGCCCCAGCATTTT. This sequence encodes CASSRRGVGESNQPQHF.

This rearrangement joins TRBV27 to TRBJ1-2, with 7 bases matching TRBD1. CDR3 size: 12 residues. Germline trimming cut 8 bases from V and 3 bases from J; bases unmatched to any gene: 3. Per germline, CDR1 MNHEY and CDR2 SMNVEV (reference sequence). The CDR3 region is CASRQGHYGYTF. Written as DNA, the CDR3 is TGTGCCAGCCGACAGGGCCACTATGGCTACACCTTC.

The CDR3 loop reads CASSPALGTEAFF. CDR3 nucleotides: TGTGCCAGCTCACCAGCTCTGGGCACTGAAGCTTTCTTT. The chain combines TRBV18 with TRBJ1-1; D not certain. Trimming took 2 bases from V and 4 from J, leaving 8 bases between them. The CDR3 extends over 13 amino acids. CDR1 and CDR2 from the germline V gene are KGHSH and LQKENI.

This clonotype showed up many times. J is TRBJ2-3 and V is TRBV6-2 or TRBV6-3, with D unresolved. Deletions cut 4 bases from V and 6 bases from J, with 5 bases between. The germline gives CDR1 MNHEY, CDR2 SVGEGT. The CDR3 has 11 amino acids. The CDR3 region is CASSLSDTQYF. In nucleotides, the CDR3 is TGTGCCAGCAGTTTGTCGGATACGCAGTATTTT.

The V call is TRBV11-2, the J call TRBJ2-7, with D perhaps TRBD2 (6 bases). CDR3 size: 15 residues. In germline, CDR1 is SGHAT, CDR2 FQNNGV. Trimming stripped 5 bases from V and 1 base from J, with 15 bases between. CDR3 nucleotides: TGTGCCAGCAGCCCGGGACTCCTTATGTCCTACGAGCAGTACTTC. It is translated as CASSPGLLMSYEQYF.

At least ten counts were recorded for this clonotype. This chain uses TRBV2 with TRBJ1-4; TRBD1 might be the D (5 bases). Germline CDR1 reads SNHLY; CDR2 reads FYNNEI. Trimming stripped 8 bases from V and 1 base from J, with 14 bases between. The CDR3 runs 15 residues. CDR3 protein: CASQDTGRTNEKLFF. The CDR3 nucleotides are TGTGCCAGCCAGGATACGGGGCGAACTAATGAAAAACTGTTTTTT.

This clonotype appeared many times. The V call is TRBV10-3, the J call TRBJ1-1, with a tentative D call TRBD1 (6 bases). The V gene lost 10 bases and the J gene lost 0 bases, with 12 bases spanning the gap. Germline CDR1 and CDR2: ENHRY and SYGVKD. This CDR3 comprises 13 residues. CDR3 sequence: CATRGGLNTEAFF. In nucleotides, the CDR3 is TGTGCCACCCGGGGGGGCCTGAACACTGAAGCTTTCTTT.

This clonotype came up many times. The CDR3 DNA follows: TGTGCCACCCGCAACACCGGGACAGGATCCTCTGAGCAGTACTTC. Amino acids: CATRNTGTGSSEQYF. This chain connects TRBV19 to TRBJ2-7; 8 positions match TRBD1. CDR1 and CDR2 (germline): LNHDA, SQIVND (reference sequence). After removal of 10 bases from V and 7 bases from J, the junction contained 18 bases not matched to a gene. This CDR3 is 15 amino acids long.

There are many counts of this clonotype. The CDR3 DNA reads TGTGCCAGCAGTCAGGGAACTGAAGCTTTCTTT. This codes for CASSQGTEAFF. The chain links TRBV14 to TRBJ1-1, with a tentative D call TRBD1 (5 bases). CDR3 length: 11 amino acids. The V gene lost 6 bases and the J gene lost 5 bases, with 7 bases spanning the gap. Germline assignment: CDR1 SGHDN and CDR2 FVKESK.

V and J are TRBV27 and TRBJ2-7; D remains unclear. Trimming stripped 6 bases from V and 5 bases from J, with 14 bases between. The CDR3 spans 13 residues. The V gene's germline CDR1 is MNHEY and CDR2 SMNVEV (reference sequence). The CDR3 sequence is CASRPPRVDEQYF. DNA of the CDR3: TGTGCCAGCAGACCCCCTAGAGTAGACGAGCAGTACTTC.

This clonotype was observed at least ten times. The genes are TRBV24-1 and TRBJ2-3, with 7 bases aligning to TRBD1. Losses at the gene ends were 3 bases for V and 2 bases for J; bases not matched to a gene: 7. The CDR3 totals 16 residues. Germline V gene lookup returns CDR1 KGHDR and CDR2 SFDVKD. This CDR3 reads CATSDRQGDLTDTQYF. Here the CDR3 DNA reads TGTGCCACCAGTGATCGCCAGGGGGATCTCACAGATACGCAGTATTTT.

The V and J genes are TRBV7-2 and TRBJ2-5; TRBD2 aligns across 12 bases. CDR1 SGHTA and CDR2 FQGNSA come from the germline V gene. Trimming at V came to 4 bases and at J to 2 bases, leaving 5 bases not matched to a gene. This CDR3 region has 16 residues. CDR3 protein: CASSSPGLAGQETQYF. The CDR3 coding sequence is TGTGCCAGCAGCTCACCCGGACTAGCGGGGCAAGAGACCCAGTACTTC.

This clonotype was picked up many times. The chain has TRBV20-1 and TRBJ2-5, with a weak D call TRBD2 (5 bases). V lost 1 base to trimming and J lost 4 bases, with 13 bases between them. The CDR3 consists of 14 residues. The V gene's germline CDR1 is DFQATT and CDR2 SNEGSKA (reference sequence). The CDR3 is CSARGTALGETQYF. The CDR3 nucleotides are TGCAGTGCTAGAGGGACTGCCCTCGGAGAGACCCAGTACTTC.